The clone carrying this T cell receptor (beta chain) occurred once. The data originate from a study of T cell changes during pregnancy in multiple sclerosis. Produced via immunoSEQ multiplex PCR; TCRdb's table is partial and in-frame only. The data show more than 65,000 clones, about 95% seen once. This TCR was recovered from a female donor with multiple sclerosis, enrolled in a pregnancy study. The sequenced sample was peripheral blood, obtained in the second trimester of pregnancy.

CDR3 sequence (DNA): TGTGCCTGGACTAGCGGGGTTTCCTACGAGCAGTACTTC. Protein: CAWTSGVSYEQYF. The V gene is TRBV30, the J gene TRBJ2-7, with 9 bases fitting TRBD2. Per the germline V gene, CDR1 is GTSNPN and CDR2 is SVGIG (reference sequence). CDR3 length: 13 amino acids. V lost 4 bases and J lost 1; bases outside the gene matches: 2.